These T cell receptor beta chains were read from a single sample in a study of T cells in Graves' hyperthyroidism and ophthalmopathy. TCRdb re-derived calls from the multiplex PCR reads in MiXCR, one entry per CDR3 protein. The sample includes hundreds of thousands of distinct CDR3 sequences, about 17% of them seen just once. The sample taken for sequencing was blood. The receptors here all came from a woman between 25 and 40 years old with Graves' hyperthyroidism. Both conserved end residues are part of each CDR3. Fields, in order: clone size, V gene, D gene, J gene, CDR3 DNA, CDR3 protein. A D gene is named only where the DNA matches it firmly. Clone sizes are given selectively: once, few, many, or a class where the clone is expanded.

few,TRBV18,-,TRBJ1-5,TGTGCCAGCTCAGACGGGGGGGAGAATCAGCCCCAGCATTTT,CASSDGGENQPQHF
-,TRBV7-2,TRBD2,TRBJ2-3,TGCGCCAGCAGCCAGACGGGACTAAGAACAGATACGCAGTATTTT,CASSQTGLRTDTQYF
-,TRBV19,TRBD1,TRBJ1-2,TGTGCCAGTAGTGTACAGGGGAGGGATGGCTACACCTTC,CASSVQGRDGYTF
few,TRBV20-1,-,TRBJ1-1,TGCAGTGCACCCCCCCAGGGGCGTAGTACTGAAGCTTTCTTT,CSAPPQGRSTEAFF
-,TRBV11-3,-,TRBJ2-6,TGTGCCAGCAGTCCTAGCCCTGGGGCCAACGTCCTGACTTTC,CASSPSPGANVLTF
many,TRBV28,-,TRBJ1-1,TGTGCCAGCAGTTTCATCAGGGCAGAGACTGAAGCTTTCTTT,CASSFIRAETEAFF
-,TRBV12-3/TRBV12-4,TRBD1,TRBJ2-3,TGTGCCAGCAGTTTAAAACAGGGGCAGGTAGATACGCAGTATTTT,CASSLKQGQVDTQYF
many,TRBV20-1,-,TRBJ2-5,TGCAGTGCTAGAGACTTGGCAGGGGACCATCGAGAGACCCAGTACTTC,CSARDLAGDHRETQYF
many,TRBV29-1,TRBD1,TRBJ2-3,TGCAGCGGTGAGACAGGGCGCACAGATACGCAGTATTTT,CSGETGRTDTQYF
many,TRBV5-6,TRBD2,TRBJ2-1,TGTGCCAGCAGCTTTCTAGCGGGAGGGCCTAATGAGCAGTTCTTC,CASSFLAGGPNEQFF
many,TRBV12-3/TRBV12-4,TRBD1,TRBJ1-5,TGTGCCAGCAGTCCTCAGGGGGGTAGCAATCAGCCCCAGCATTTT,CASSPQGGSNQPQHF
-,TRBV4-1,-,TRBJ2-7,TGCGCCAGCAGCCAAATGGAGAGCTACGAGCAGTACTTC,CASSQMESYEQYF
few,TRBV28,-,TRBJ1-1,TGTGCCAGCAGTTTCGGGACTCTGGGAACTGAAGCTTTCTTT,CASSFGTLGTEAFF
-,TRBV11-3,-,TRBJ2-3,TGTGCCAGCAGCTTAGGGGCTAGCGAGTACACAGATACGCAGTATTTT,CASSLGASEYTDTQYF
-,TRBV19,TRBD1,TRBJ2-5,TGTGCCAGTAGTTCGACAGGGATCCAAGAGACCCAGTACTTC,CASSSTGIQETQYF
-,TRBV19,TRBD2,TRBJ2-1,TGTGCCAGTAGTCATGGGGGCCCCAGCGGGAGTGGGTACAATGAGCAGTTCTTC,CASSHGGPSGSGYNEQFF
-,TRBV7-9,TRBD2,TRBJ2-3,TGTGCCAGCAGCTTAGACCTAGCGGGAGTAAGGACAGATACGCAGTATTTT,CASSLDLAGVRTDTQYF
few,TRBV28,-,TRBJ2-5,TGTGCCAGCAGTTTACCCGACAGAGAGACCCAGTACTTC,CASSLPDRETQYF
-,TRBV5-1,TRBD2,TRBJ2-1,TGCGCCAGCTCTCGGACTAGCGGGGGCCACAATGAGCAGTTCTTC,CASSRTSGGHNEQFF
few,TRBV3-1,-,TRBJ1-5,TGTGCCAGCAGTGAAGGGGGGGACATATATCAGCCCCAGCATTTT,CASSEGGDIYQPQHF
few,TRBV20-1,TRBD1,TRBJ1-2,TGCAGTGCGGCACTACAGGGGGTCGGTGGTGGCTACACCTTC,CSAALQGVGGGYTF
-,TRBV13,-,TRBJ2-3,TGTGCCAGCAGCTTACGCGGGGCCCCAGATACGCAGTATTTT,CASSLRGAPDTQYF
-,TRBV7-2,TRBD1,TRBJ1-3,TGTGCCAGCAGCCCTCAACAGGGGGCGCAGGGTGGAAACACCATATATTTT,CASSPQQGAQGGNTIYF
many,TRBV6-2/TRBV6-3,-,TRBJ2-1,TGTGCCAGCAGTGACCCACATAGCGCCAGTTCCTACAATGAGCAGTTCTTC,CASSDPHSASSYNEQFF
many,TRBV5-1,-,TRBJ2-7,TGCGCCAGCAGCTTACGACTAGTCGGCGAGCAGTACTTC,CASSLRLVGEQYF
many,TRBV19,TRBD2,TRBJ2-5,TGTGCCAGTAGTATAGTCGGAGGCGGGAGGGGAGAGACCCAGTACTTC,CASSIVGGGRGETQYF